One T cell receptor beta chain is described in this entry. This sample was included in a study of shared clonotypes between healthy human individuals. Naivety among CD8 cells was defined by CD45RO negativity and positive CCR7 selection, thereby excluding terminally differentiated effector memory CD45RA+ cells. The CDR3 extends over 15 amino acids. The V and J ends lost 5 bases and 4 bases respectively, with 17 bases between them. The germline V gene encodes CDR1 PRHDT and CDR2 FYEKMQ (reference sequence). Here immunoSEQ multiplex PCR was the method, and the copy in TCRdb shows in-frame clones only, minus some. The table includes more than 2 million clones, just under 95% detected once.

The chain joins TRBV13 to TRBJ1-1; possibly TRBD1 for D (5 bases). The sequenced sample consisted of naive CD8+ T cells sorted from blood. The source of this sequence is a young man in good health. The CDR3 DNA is TGTGCCAGCAGCAAATGGGTTGGCGGGACCACTGAAGCTTTCTTT. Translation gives CASSKWVGGTTEAFF.